This T cell receptor (beta chain) was sequenced in a study of cytomegalovirus exposure and HLA in healthy donors. Study results and limitations: With later analysis, a missense DCLRE1C variant became linked to TCR beta V- and J-gene trimming. In vitro testing confirmed a few CMV-associated chains as specific for CMV antigens.

Points on this clone: Its antigen is as yet unknown.

The PCR employed 60 Vbeta primers together with 13 Jbeta primers. The data were produced by immunoSEQ multiplex PCR, yet TCRdb's version contains in-frame clones alone and is incomplete. The sample includes 200,000 to 250,000 clones, 60% to 80% of them seen just once. With V trimmed by 5 bases and J by 5 bases, 8 bases remained unmatched. This CDR3 is 14 amino acids long. Germline CDR1 reads SGHTA; CDR2 reads FQGNSA. The V call is TRBV7-2, the J call TRBJ1-1; 7 positions match TRBD1. This sequence originates from a man aged 18 to 30 in good health and CMV-seronegative. Source material: PBMCs. The CDR3 region has the DNA TGTGCCAGCAGCCGAGACAGGGTTGGTACTGAAGCTTTCTTT. It yields the protein CASSRDRVGTEAFF.